This T cell receptor beta chain was sequenced for a study of molecular identifiers for immune sequencing clone quantification. Study-level background: Four of five splits of RNA from approximately 22,000 or 94,000 naive CD8 cells were sequenced in replicates.

Comments on this clonotype: Its antigen is still unknown.

Whole-study findings and limits: The share of molecules held by clones above 20 RNA copies was over 97% in effector cells and under 1% in naive cells.

This CDR3 has 13 amino acids. V trimming: 6 bases; J trimming: 6 bases; junction bases outside the gene matches: 6. Previously described methods with listed TCR primers produced the bulk TCR libraries. TCRdb reprocessed the PCR reads with MiXCR, giving one entry per CDR3 protein. The sample shows around 470,000 distinct CDR3 sequences, 20% to 25% of them seen only once. The specimen sequenced was naive CD8+ T cells from blood, with Jurkat cell RNA spiked in. Subset: FACS-sorted CD8+CD4-CCR7+CD45RA+ naive T cells. This TCR came from a human donor in good health. Some libraries in this study had Jurkat cell RNA spiked in. The rearrangement links TRBV12-3 or TRBV12-4 to TRBJ2-7; TRBD1 matches at 9 bases. The CDR3 DNA is TGTGCCAGCAGCCCTTTGACAGGGGGCGAGCAGTACTTC. Amino acid sequence: CASSPLTGGEQYF.